This T cell receptor beta chain appears in the sequencing data of a study of metastatic and nonmetastatic thyroid tumors. Looking at the study overall: Malignant thyroid and benign thyroid patients provided blood and tumor or nodule tissue whose repertoires were compared.

This clone was counted many times. What it binds is not known. Study processing details: Variation in CDR3 across clinicopathological groups served as the basis for constructing a distant-metastasis classifier in papillary thyroid cancer. TCRdb reprocessed the PCR reads using MiXCR. These V and J calls originate from TCRdb's pipeline instead of the authors' own analysis. The profile shows about 69,000 clones, 13% to 15% of them singletons. Study outcomes and limitations: Benign nodules were reported to have significantly lower TCR beta diversity than malignant thyroid tumors, in blood and tumor.

Every patient underwent thyroid surgery untreated. V lost 7 bases to trimming and J lost 4 bases; unmatched junction nucleotides: 12. The CDR3 has 15 residues. The chain recombines TRBV12-3 or TRBV12-4 with TRBJ1-1; 7 bases line up with TRBD1. The material sequenced was blood. This clonotype was obtained from a male donor with papillary thyroid cancer or a benign thyroid nodule (not recorded which). Some clones in this sample may be carry-over from other donors' samples. Written as DNA, the CDR3 is TGTGCCAGCACCCTGGGGGGGGCAGGGGGCACTGAAGCTTTCTTT. Protein sequence: CASTLGGAGGTEAFF.